Shown below are 24 T cell receptor beta chains from a single sample sequenced in a study of glioma-infiltrating T cells. The iRepertoire nested amplicon-rescue multiplex PCR amplified TCR alpha and beta CDR3s from RNA. MiXCR, run by TCRdb on the multiplex PCR reads, gives a single entry per CDR3 protein. The table has more than 300,000 distinct CDR3 sequences, 41% seen once. The sequenced material came from glioma tissue, nonneoplastic brain tissue, or PBMCs (not recorded which). These receptors all stem from a human donor with low-grade glioma or glioblastoma, undergoing nonglioma brain surgery, or in good health (not recorded which).

A single count supports this clonotype. A single base separates this from a much larger clone, so it may be a read error. This rearrangement joins TRBV6-2 or TRBV6-3 to TRBJ1-2; D might be TRBD1 (6 bases). Germline CDR1 is MNHEY and CDR2 is SVGEGT. CDR3 length: 15 residues. Trimming stripped 7 bases from V and 7 bases from J, with 22 bases between. The DNA of the CDR3 is TGTGCCAGCACCGAGGGAGGGGGAAGGGGATTTGGCTACACCTTC. It specifies CASTEGGGRGFGYTF.

The sample holds a few counts of this clonotype. A read error is possible here, since a much larger clone lies one base away. The rearrangement joins TRBV27 to TRBJ2-1, with D unclear. The CDR3 runs 15 residues. CDR1 and CDR2 from the germline V gene are MNHEY and SMNVEV (reference sequence). V was cut by 3 bases and J by 10 bases, with 19 bases left in between. The CDR3 sequence: CASSFGAQAVHEQFF. DNA for the CDR3: TGTGCCAGCAGTTTCGGTGCGCAGGCGGTCCACGAGCAGTTCTTC.

The chain links TRBV4-2 to TRBJ2-2, with D perhaps TRBD1 (6 bases). Germline loops: CDR1 LGHNA, CDR2 YNFKEQ. V was shortened by 3 bases and J by 3 bases, with 11 bases between the two germline ends. The CDR3 is 15 amino acids. The CDR3 region is CASSHGQTYTGELFF. CDR3 in DNA: TGTGCCAGCAGCCACGGACAGACTTACACCGGGGAGCTGTTTTTT.

The chain couples TRBV29-1 to TRBJ2-1, with a weak D call TRBD2 (5 bases). This CDR3 has 14 residues. Germline CDR1 and CDR2: SQVTM and ANQGSEA. V was cut by 7 bases and J by 2 bases, with 15 bases left in between. For the CDR3, the DNA is TGCAGCGCTGGGTGGGTAGCGCCCTACAATGAGCAGTTCTTC. This translates into CSAGWVAPYNEQFF.

The chain recombines TRBV4-3 with TRBJ2-5; 8 positions match TRBD2. With 0 bases clipped from V and 6 bases from J, the junction kept 6 bases outside the gene matches. Looked up from germline, CDR1 is LGHNA and CDR2 is YSLEER. CDR3 size: 15 residues. The CDR3 reads CASSQDLVAGQTQYF. The CDR3, as DNA: TGCGCCAGCAGCCAAGATTTGGTAGCGGGACAGACCCAGTACTTC.

Points on this clonotype: Here the CDR3 omits its conserved ending phenylalanine or tryptophan, so a read error is the likely source. The rearrangement joins TRBV27 to TRBJ2-1; D might be TRBD2 (6 bases). TRBJ2-7 matches the DNA end more closely, so the J call is doubtful. Per the germline V gene, CDR1 is MNHEY and CDR2 is SMNVEV (reference sequence). The CDR3 is 14 amino acids. The CDR3 DNA is TGTGCCAGCAGTTTAAGAGGGGAGGCGAGGGAGCAGTACCTC. Its translation is CASSLRGEAREQYL.

Remarks on this clonotype: A clone one base away is much larger, so this may be a read error. The rearrangement joins TRBV6-2 or TRBV6-3 to TRBJ1-5; TRBD1 matches 10 bases. Per the germline V gene, CDR1 is MNHEY and CDR2 is SVGEGT. The CDR3 covers 15 residues. V shed 6 bases and J 8 bases; nucleotides not matched to a gene: 10. DNA for the CDR3: TGTGCCAGCAGACTCCGGGACAGGGGATACAAGCCCCAGCATTTT. As protein: CASRLRDRGYKPQHF.

Concerning this clonotype itself: This sequence may be a read error, since a much larger clone differs from it by one base. This sequence joins TRBV28 and TRBJ1-1; tentatively, D is TRBD1 (5 bases). V lost 5 bases, J lost 3 bases, and 16 bases lay in between. This CDR3 spans 15 amino acids. Germline V gene data show CDR1 as MDHEN and CDR2 as SYDVKM. In DNA form, the CDR3 reads TGTGCCAGCAGTGAGGACACAGAGGGAGACACTGAAGCTTTCTTT. Amino acid sequence: CASSEDTEGDTEAFF.

This chain uses TRBV4-1 with TRBJ2-7; maybe TRBD2 (6 bases). The CDR3 is 15 amino acids. Trimming cost V 2 bases and J 2 bases, with 13 bases left between them. Germline V gene lookup returns CDR1 MGHRA and CDR2 YSYEKL. CDR3 nucleotides: TGCGCCAGCAGCCAAACGAGGCTAGCGACCTACGAGCAGTACTTC. It encodes CASSQTRLATYEQYF.

In this sample, this clonotype turned up many times. V and J are TRBV20-1 and TRBJ1-1; D is perhaps TRBD1 (5 bases). This CDR3 is 13 amino acids long. The germline V gene has CDR1 DFQATT and CDR2 SNEGSKA (reference sequence). Trimming took 0 bases from V and 12 from J, leaving 17 bases between them. CDR3 protein: CSARDHRQGRSFF. The CDR3 nucleotides are TGCAGTGCTAGAGACCATCGGCAGGGTCGGTCTTTCTTT.

This clonotype was detected a few times. The V call is TRBV7-6, the J call TRBJ1-5, with 8 bases that match TRBD1. CDR3 size: 17 residues. Unmatched junction bases numbered 6, after V lost 1 base and J lost 1 base. Germline V gene sequence: CDR1 SGHVS, CDR2 FNYEAQ. The CDR3: CASSLGTGIGSNQPQHF. CDR3 nucleotides: TGTGCCAGCAGCTTAGGGACAGGGATAGGGAGCAATCAGCCCCAGCATTTT.

This clonotype was observed a few times. The V and J genes are TRBV6-6 and TRBJ2-5, with D possibly TRBD2 on 6 matching bases. Looked up from germline, CDR1 is MNHNY and CDR2 is SVGAGI (reference sequence). The CDR3 contains 13 residues. V shed 5 bases and J shed 3 bases, with 10 bases lying between them. The CDR3 DNA reads as TGTGCCAGCAGTCAGGGAGGTGAAGAGACCCAGTACTTC. It encodes CASSQGGEETQYF.

In this sample, this clonotype turned up many times. The V gene is TRBV2, the J gene TRBJ2-5; D uncertain. Germline V gene data show CDR1 as SNHLY and CDR2 as FYNNEI. Trimming removed 2 bases at V and 2 bases at J, with 6 bases between. CDR3 length equals 13 residues. The CDR3 spells CASSEYRQETQYF. CDR3 coding DNA: TGTGCCAGCAGTGAATATAGGCAAGAGACCCAGTACTTC.

This clonotype has a count of ten or more. The chain employs TRBV28 and TRBJ2-7, with D perhaps TRBD1 or TRBD2 (5 bases each). V was shortened by 2 bases and J by 6 bases, with 17 bases between the two germline ends. This CDR3 comprises 15 residues. Germline CDR1 and CDR2: MDHEN and SYDVKM. The DNA for the CDR3 is TGTGCCAGCAGTTTACCCGGGACCGCGAGGGCCGAGCAGTACTTC. As protein: CASSLPGTARAEQYF.

This clonotype has just a few counts. The chain recombines TRBV12-3 or TRBV12-4 with TRBJ2-5; D possibly uses TRBD1 or TRBD2 (5 bases each). This CDR3 has 13 amino acids. V lost 5 bases and J 4 bases, leaving 11 bases between the germline ends. CDR3 protein: CASSRTGTETQYF. The DNA for the CDR3 is TGTGCCAGCAGTCGGACGGGGACAGAGACCCAGTACTTC.

The chain has TRBV18 and TRBJ2-1; tentative D call: TRBD2 (5 bases). Trimming took off 2 bases at V and 8 bases at J, with 16 bases between the two ends. The CDR3 runs 15 residues. Germline CDR1 KGHSH, CDR2 LQKENI. The CDR3 DNA is TGTGCCAGCTCACCATCGGGGTCGAGATACTATGAGCAGTTCTTC. Amino acid sequence: CASSPSGSRYYEQFF.

This clonotype was detected a few times. The CDR3 DNA sequence: TGTGCCAGCGGGGGGGACGGTTACGAGCAGTACTTC. It encodes CASGGDGYEQYF. The chain employs TRBV2 and TRBJ2-7; TRBD2 agrees at 7 bases. The CDR3 has 12 amino acids. Germline V CDR1 and CDR2: SNHLY, FYNNEI. V trimming: 8 bases; J trimming: 4 bases; junction bases outside the gene matches: 5.

Comment on this clonotype: A read error is possible here, since a much larger clone lies one base away. This sequence joins TRBV28 and TRBJ2-3; possibly TRBD1 for D (6 bases). Germline values: CDR1 MDHEN, CDR2 SYDVKM. The CDR3 length is 18 residues. In DNA, the CDR3 is TGTGCCAGCGGTTTAGACAGGACGCATTCCTCTCTCACAGATACGCAGTATTTT. This translates into CASGLDRTHSSLTDTQYF.

This clonotype came up a few times. The chain is built from TRBV7-9 and TRBJ1-2; TRBD1 might be the D (6 bases). Trimming took off 5 bases at V and 0 bases at J, with 13 bases between the two ends. This CDR3 has 15 residues. CDR1 and CDR2 (germline): SEHNR, FQNEAQ (reference sequence). CDR3 nucleotides: TGTGCCAGCAGCGCTAGTCGACAGGCTAACTATGGCTACACCTTC. Translated: CASSASRQANYGYTF.

This clonotype was observed a few times. J is TRBJ2-5 and V is TRBV24-1; D is unresolved. Trimming took 5 bases from V and 5 from J, leaving 8 bases between them. Germline CDR1 is KGHDR and CDR2 is SFDVKD. CDR3 length: 12 residues. This CDR3 is CATSVPGETQYF. CDR3 nucleotide sequence: TGTGCCACCAGTGTCCCGGGCGAGACCCAGTACTTC.

This clonotype was picked up a small number of times. The V and J genes are TRBV6-2 or TRBV6-3 and TRBJ2-5, with 14 bases identical to TRBD2. The germline gives CDR1 MNHEY, CDR2 SVGEGT. V was clipped by 6 bases and J by 4 bases; unmatched bases: 7. The CDR3 totals 16 residues. CDR3 loop: CASSPRLAGGRETQYF. The CDR3 bases are TGTGCCAGCAGCCCACGACTAGCGGGAGGGCGAGAGACCCAGTACTTC.

The sample holds a few counts of this clonotype. The chain links TRBV6-1 to TRBJ1-1; 7 positions match TRBD1. The J segment lost 0 bases and the V segment lost 5 bases, leaving 12 bases of the junction unmatched. The CDR3 has 17 amino acids. The V gene's germline CDR1 is MNHNS and CDR2 SASEGT. This CDR3 reads CASSPWQTGTMNTEAFF. CDR3 nucleotide sequence: TGTGCCAGCAGTCCCTGGCAGACAGGGACCATGAACACTGAAGCTTTCTTT.

This clonotype was recorded at least ten times. The V call is TRBV7-8, the J call TRBJ2-5; D remains unclear. The germline V and J ends were trimmed by 1 base and 2 bases, with 8 bases remaining between them. This CDR3 is built from 14 residues. The germline CDR1 and CDR2 sequences are SGHVS and FQNEAQ. CDR3 protein: CASSLGRRQETQYF. The DNA for the CDR3 is TGTGCCAGCAGCTTAGGACGCAGACAAGAGACCCAGTACTTC.

This clonotype was found a few times. The CDR3 here is CASSDSRVQETQYF. The CDR3 DNA follows: TGTGCCAGCAGTGACTCCCGGGTCCAAGAGACCCAGTACTTC. The genes are TRBV2 and TRBJ2-5; D ambiguous. V lost 3 bases and J lost 1, with 9 bases in between. The germline V gene encodes CDR1 SNHLY and CDR2 FYNNEI. The CDR3 contains 14 residues.